These 2 T cell receptor beta chains were all obtained from the same sample, sequenced in a study of long-term antiretroviral therapy in people with HIV. Survey-level resolution applied to immunoSEQ assay v3.0. Using immunoSEQ multiplex PCR, the repertoire was profiled, and TCRdb retains in-frame clones only, with some absent. The data hold over 25,000 clones, with approximately 80% observed a single time. The sample here was unsorted PBMCs, taken 3 years after starting antiretroviral therapy. All receptors derive from a man between 35 and 55 years old with HIV.

V usage is TRBV7-2 and J usage is TRBJ2-3; 8 bases agree with TRBD1. The germline CDR1 and CDR2 sequences are SGHTA and FQGNSA. V was pared by 5 bases and J by 6 bases, with 13 bases of the junction left unmatched. The CDR3 has 16 residues. The CDR3 DNA reads as TGTGCCAGCAGCCAATCGTCGACAGGGGCTAAGGATACGCAGTATTTT. This translates into CASSQSSTGAKDTQYF.

This chain uses TRBV5-1 with TRBJ2-7; 13 bases are a match to TRBD2. This CDR3 region has 17 residues. Per the germline V gene, CDR1 is SGHRS and CDR2 is YFSETQ. The V gene end was trimmed by 4 bases and the J gene end by 0 bases; junction bases not matched to a gene: 7. The CDR3 here is CASSGTSGDYSSYEQYF. CDR3 DNA: TGCGCCAGCAGCGGGACTAGCGGGGACTATAGCTCCTACGAGCAGTACTTC. The full variable domain, with the rest looked up from reference TRBV5-1 and TRBJ2-7, is KAGVTQTPRYLIKTRGQQVTLSCSPISGHRSVSWYQQTPGQGLQFLFEYFSETQRNKGNFPGRFSGRQFSNSRSEMNVSTLELGDSALYLCASSGTSGDYSSYEQYFGPGTRLTVT.